The text below deals with one T cell receptor beta chain. The sample has other DNA sequences that encode this CDR3 too. This sample was taken from a study of shared clonotypes between healthy human individuals. CDR3 length equals 15 residues. Trimming removed 5 bases from V and 2 bases from J, with 10 bases in between. Germline V CDR1 and CDR2: PRHDT, FYEKMQ (reference sequence). The naive CD8 population came from CD45RO-negative cells selected for CCR7, without terminally differentiated effector memory CD45RA+ cells. Assay: immunoSEQ multiplex PCR; the TCRdb copy retains only in-frame clones and omits some. The table lists about 2 million clones, about 94% of them singletons, with about 1.1% in the top ten.

Sequencing was performed on naive CD8+ T cells sorted from blood. The V call is TRBV13, the J call TRBJ2-6; TRBD2 is a possible D gene (5 bases). The receptor comes from a young man in good health. The CDR3 protein is CASSSTGTGANVLTF. The CDR3 DNA follows: TGTGCCAGCAGCAGTACCGGGACTGGGGCCAACGTCCTGACTTTC. Variable domain in full (rest from reference TRBV13 and TRBJ2-6): AAGVIQSPRHLIKEKRETATLKCYPIPRHDTVYWYQQGPGQDPQFLISFYEKMQSDKGSIPDRFSAQQFSDYHSELNMSSLELGDSALYFCASSSTGTGANVLTFGAGSRLTVL.